Shown below are 27 T cell receptor beta chains from a single sample sequenced in a study of blood T cell repertoires in COVID-19. Sequencing was performed with immunoSEQ multiplex PCR; in TCRdb, only in-frame clones are kept and a portion is missing. The sample includes around 200,000 clones, under 90% seen only once; the top ten take over 4.5%. The sample was peripheral blood. These receptors originate from a man older than 75 with acute or convalescent COVID-19.

V gene TRBV21-1 combines with J gene TRBJ2-5; the DNA was not used to check the table's D call, TRBD1. TRBV21-1 is an annotated pseudogene. The CDR3 loop spans 18 amino acids. CDR3 sequence (DNA): TGTGCCAGCAGCAAAGGGGGGGATGACAGGGGACTACAAGGAACCCAGTACTTC. It translates to CASSKGGDDRGLQGTQYF.

The rearrangement links TRBV7-9 to TRBJ2-7; D gene uncertain. Germline V gene lookup returns CDR1 SEHNR and CDR2 FQNEAQ (reference sequence). Between the trimmed V and J ends, which lost 6 bases and 0 bases, there was a span of 6 bases. The CDR3 runs to 12 residues. In nucleotides, the CDR3 is TGTGCCAGCAGTTTTAGCTCCTACGAGCAGTACGTC. It specifies CASSFSSYEQYV.

This rearrangement joins TRBV7-2 to TRBJ1-3; tentatively, D is TRBD1 (6 bases). V lost 3 bases and J 0 bases, leaving 9 bases between the germline ends. The CDR3 extends over 15 amino acids. Germline-derived CDR1 and CDR2 are SGHTA and FQGNSA. CDR3 sequence: CASSLTGNSGNTIYF. Written as DNA, the CDR3 is TGTGCCAGCAGCTTGACAGGAAACTCTGGAAACACCATATATTTT.

The genes are TRBV27 and TRBJ2-2, with TRBD1 as a possible D gene (6 bases). Deletions cut 8 bases from V and 5 bases from J, with 24 bases between. CDR3 length: 17 residues. The germline gives CDR1 MNHEY, CDR2 SMNVEV (reference sequence). The CDR3 DNA is TGTGCCAGCGGACAGAAGCGACGGTTTGTAGGGACCGGGGAGCTGTTTTTT. It codes for CASGQKRRFVGTGELFF.

The chain couples TRBV12-5 to TRBJ2-7; D is uncertain. V was cut by 2 bases and J by 3 bases, with 5 bases left in between. The CDR3 spans 12 residues. Germline lookup yields CDR1 LGHNT and CDR2 FRNRAP. CDR3 nucleotide sequence: TGTGCTAGTGGTTTGCCCTGCTACGAGCAGTACGTC. The encoded protein is CASGLPCYEQYV.

This chain connects TRBV4-2 to TRBJ2-7; 8 bases agree with TRBD1. Germline CDR1 LGHNA, CDR2 YNFKEQ. The CDR3 has 14 amino acids. After removal of 3 bases from V and 3 bases from J, the junction contained 4 bases not matched to a gene. CDR3 bases: TGTGCCAGCAGCCAGGACAGGGTAGACTACGAGCAGTACTTC. Translating it yields CASSQDRVDYEQYF.

CDR3 sequence reads: CSAPDLKGYTF. The CDR3 DNA is TGCAGCGCCCCGGACTTAAAAGGCTACACCTTC. The V gene is TRBV29-1, the J gene TRBJ1-2, with D uncertain. Trimming took off 7 bases at V and 8 bases at J, with 14 bases between the two ends. The CDR3 has 11 amino acids. Germline V gives CDR1 SQVTM, CDR2 ANQGSEA.

The V gene is TRBV5-1, the J gene TRBJ2-2; 8 bases map to TRBD1. This CDR3 is 14 amino acids long. CDR1 SGHRS and CDR2 YFSETQ come from the germline V gene. V shed 1 base and J 9 bases; nucleotides not matched to a gene: 5. CDR3 sequence reads: CASSLQQGAWELFF. CDR3 DNA sequence: TGCGCCAGCAGCTTGCAGCAGGGGGCCTGGGAGCTGTTTTTT.

V gene TRBV19 combines with J gene TRBJ1-5, with 10 positions matching TRBD1. This CDR3 contains 15 residues. CDR1 and CDR2 (germline): LNHDA, SQIVND (reference sequence). V dropped 5 bases and J dropped 6; count of bases not matched to a gene: 7. The DNA for the CDR3 is TGTGCCAGTAGTCTCCGGACAGGGGGGAGTCAGCCCCAGCATTTT. Translating it yields CASSLRTGGSQPQHF. Variable domain in full (rest from reference TRBV19 and TRBJ1-5): DGGITQSPKYLFRKEGQNVTLSCEQNLNHDAMYWYRQDPGQGLRLIYYSQIVNDFQKGDIAEGYSVSREKKESFPLTVTSAQKNPTAFYLCASSLRTGGSQPQHFGDGTRLSIL.

The chain recombines TRBV19 with TRBJ2-1, with TRBD2 identical over 10 bases. Looked up from germline, CDR1 is LNHDA and CDR2 is SQIVND (reference sequence). V gave up 4 bases and J gave up 4 bases; unmatched junction bases: 4. The CDR3 spans 15 residues. CDR3 sequence reads: CASSKTSGPYNEQFF. The CDR3 nucleotides read TGTGCCAGTAGTAAGACTAGCGGGCCATACAATGAGCAGTTCTTC.

The chain carries TRBV12-3 or TRBV12-4 and TRBJ2-5; maybe TRBD2 (5 bases). V lost 6 bases and J lost 4, with 6 bases in between. The CDR3 totals 11 residues. CDR3 protein: CASSSGETQYF. CDR3 DNA sequence: TGTGCCAGCAGCAGCGGAGAGACCCAGTACTTC.

This chain uses TRBV5-6 with TRBJ2-2; 10 bases line up with TRBD1. Trimming cost V 2 bases and J 9 bases; bases outside gene matches: 4. The CDR3 consists of 14 residues. Germline CDR1 and CDR2: SGHDT and YYEEEE. CDR3 sequence reads: CASSFGQGVWELFF. The CDR3 region has the DNA TGTGCCAGCAGCTTCGGACAGGGGGTATGGGAGCTGTTTTTT.

The V call is TRBV7-9, the J call TRBJ1-1; 7 nucleotides align to TRBD1. The CDR3 runs to 12 residues. Germline V gene data show CDR1 as SEHNR and CDR2 as FQNEAQ (reference sequence). After removal of 4 bases from V and 11 bases from J, the junction contained 7 bases not matched to a gene. The CDR3 loop reads CASSSSDRAAFF. CDR3 sequence (DNA): TGTGCCAGCAGCTCGAGTGACAGGGCGGCTTTCTTT.

This chain uses TRBV27 with TRBJ2-1; D not resolved. Germline-derived CDR1 and CDR2 are MNHEY and SMNVEV (reference sequence). The V end was cut by 6 bases, the J end by 2 bases, with 17 bases between. The CDR3 has 16 residues. The CDR3 spells CASRPIDFSPYNEQFF. DNA for the CDR3: TGTGCCAGCAGGCCCATTGATTTTAGCCCCTACAATGAGCAGTTCTTC.

This clone was counted a few times. The CDR3, as DNA: TGTGCCAGCAGCCCGATGGAGGGCCGCGCGGGAGGCGCCTACGAGCAGTACGTC. Protein sequence: CASSPMEGRAGGAYEQYV. The chain is built from TRBV21-1 and TRBJ2-7; the D call TRBD2 from the table was never checked on the DNA. TRBV21-1 is assigned pseudogene status. This CDR3 has 18 amino acids.

This chain links TRBV5-1 with TRBJ2-2; D unclear. The CDR3 has 16 residues. V gave up 4 bases and J gave up 7 bases, with 20 bases separating them. Germline lookup yields CDR1 SGHRS and CDR2 YFSETQ. CDR3: CASSRDFSEYSGELFF. CDR3 nucleotides: TGCGCCAGCAGCCGAGATTTTTCGGAATACAGCGGGGAGCTGTTTTTT.

The chain employs TRBV7-2 and TRBJ2-1, with TRBD2 identical over 7 bases. This CDR3 region has 13 residues. After removal of 8 bases from V and 3 bases from J, the junction contained 4 bases not matched to a gene. In germline, CDR1 is SGHTA, CDR2 FQGNSA. The CDR3 DNA reads as TGTGCCAGCTCCGGGGGGTACTACAATGAGCAGTTCTTC. Encoded protein: CASSGGYYNEQFF.

The V gene is TRBV7-8, the J gene TRBJ2-7, with D possibly matching TRBD1 (6 bases). The germline V gene encodes CDR1 SGHVS and CDR2 FQNEAQ. Trimming pared 1 base from V and 6 bases from J, leaving 13 bases between. This CDR3 is built from 14 residues. The CDR3 region has the DNA TGTGCCAGCAGCTTAGGACAGGTTGGGCGCGAGCAGTACTTC. It encodes CASSLGQVGREQYF.

This chain uses TRBV19 with TRBJ2-2; D possibly corresponds to TRBD1 (5 bases). The CDR3 has 15 amino acids. V was shortened by 0 bases and J by 3 bases, with 8 bases between the two germline ends. Germline V gives CDR1 LNHDA, CDR2 SQIVND (reference sequence). This chain's CDR3 is CASSIDQGYTGELFF. DNA for the CDR3: TGTGCCAGTAGTATAGATCAGGGTTACACCGGGGAGCTGTTTTTT.

J is TRBJ1-2 and V is TRBV5-1, with a possible D match to TRBD1 (5 bases). Between the trimmed V and J ends, which lost 4 bases and 3 bases, there was a span of 16 bases. Looked up from germline, CDR1 is SGHRS and CDR2 is YFSETQ. This CDR3 has 15 residues. The CDR3 region is CASSRGDGDDYGYTF. DNA for the CDR3: TGCGCCAGCAGCCGCGGGGACGGGGATGACTATGGCTACACCTTC.

This chain connects TRBV23-1 to TRBJ2-1, with TRBD1 identical over 7 bases. TRBV23-1 is assigned to the ORF class and has an uncertain function. The CDR3 is 19 amino acids. V lost 0 bases, J lost 2 bases, and 13 bases stayed unmatched. Written as DNA, the CDR3 is TGCGCCAGCAGTCAATCCGGGACAGAGAAGTTACTGGCCTACAATGAGCAGTTCTTC. Its protein is CASSQSGTEKLLAYNEQFF.

This chain connects TRBV7-2 to TRBJ2-3, with TRBD2 identical over 14 bases. CDR1 SGHTA and CDR2 FQGNSA come from the germline V gene. This CDR3 contains 17 residues. V was clipped by 5 bases and J by 4 bases; unmatched bases: 8. CDR3 residues: CASSLRLAGGRPDTQYF. In DNA, the CDR3 is TGTGCCAGCAGCCTTCGACTAGCGGGAGGGCGGCCAGATACGCAGTATTTT. The complete variable domain, with remaining parts taken from reference TRBV7-2 and TRBJ2-3, reads GAGVSQSPSNKVTEKGKDVELRCDPISGHTALYWYRQSLGQGLEFLIYFQGNSAPDKSGLPSDRFSAERTGGSVSTLTIQRTQQEDSAVYLCASSLRLAGGRPDTQYFGPGTRLTVL.

J is TRBJ1-1 and V is TRBV24-1; 7 nucleotides match TRBD1. There are 20 residues in the CDR3. The V and J ends lost 0 bases and 0 bases, in that order; junction bases with no gene match: 15. Per germline, CDR1 KGHDR and CDR2 SFDVKD. In DNA, the CDR3 is TGTGCCACCAGTGATTTGTCGGGGCTGGAGGGGGCCCTCGTGAACACTGAAGCTTTCTTT. Its translation is CATSDLSGLEGALVNTEAFF.

V and J are TRBV7-2 and TRBJ2-3; TRBD2 agrees at 12 bases. The CDR3 loop spans 17 amino acids. In germline, CDR1 is SGHTA, CDR2 FQGNSA. J lost 5 bases, V lost 7 bases, and 13 bases had no gene match. This CDR3 is CASIRGLAGGPIDTQYF. In DNA form, the CDR3 reads TGTGCCAGCATCCGGGGGCTAGCGGGAGGGCCAATAGATACGCAGTATTTT.

In DNA, the CDR3 is TGTGCCAGCAGCTGGCCCCGGGAAAACAGCCTTCAGGAGACCCAGTACTTC. Its translation is CASSWPRENSLQETQYF. This chain uses TRBV7-9 with TRBJ2-5; tentative D call: TRBD2 (5 bases). Germline V gene data show CDR1 as SEHNR and CDR2 as FQNEAQ (reference sequence). The V gene lost 4 bases and the J gene lost 5 bases, with 23 bases spanning the gap. The CDR3 consists of 17 residues. The variable domain in full, completed from reference TRBV7-9 and TRBJ2-5, reads DTGVSQNPRHKITKRGQNVTFRCDPISEHNRLYWYRQTLGQGPEFLTYFQNEAQLEKSRLLSDRFSAERPKGSFSTLEIQRTEQGDSAMYLCASSWPRENSLQETQYFGPGTRLLVL.

This chain joins TRBV23-1 and TRBJ2-2, with D perhaps TRBD1 (5 bases). TRBV23-1 is an ORF for which the function is uncertain. The CDR3 extends over 16 amino acids. V was pared by 2 bases and J by 4 bases, with 14 bases between. DNA of the CDR3: TGCGCCAGCAGTCAAGGGGCCAGGTTCCTCACCGGGGAGCTGTTTTTT. Its translation is CASSQGARFLTGELFF.

About this clone: A junction end diverges from the germline sequence, so it may reflect a read error. The chain uses TRBV2 and TRBJ1-5, with a weak D call TRBD1 (6 bases). CDR1 SNHLY and CDR2 FYNNEI come from the germline V gene. The CDR3 length is 14 residues. Written as DNA, the CDR3 is TGTGCCAGCAGTGAATACAGGGACAATCTGCCCCAGCATTTT. The encoded protein is CASSEYRDNLPQHF.